This T cell receptor beta chain comes out of a study of blood T cell repertoires in COVID-19. Profiling relied on immunoSEQ multiplex PCR, and the TCRdb table lists in-frame clones only, not all of them. The sample lists roughly 410,000 clones, 70% to 90% occurring once. Germline trimming cut 4 bases from V and 6 bases from J; bases unmatched to any gene: 10. From germline, CDR1 is LNHDA and CDR2 SQIVND (reference sequence). The CDR3 is made up of 16 amino acids. The sequencing input was peripheral blood. This receptor was identified in a woman aged 40 to 50 with COVID-19, enrolled during active disease. J is TRBJ1-5 and V is TRBV19; 9 nucleotides agree with TRBD1. CDR3 loop: CASSTLDRGPIQPQHF. The DNA for the CDR3 is TGTGCCAGTAGTACTTTGGACAGGGGCCCCATTCAGCCCCAGCATTTT.